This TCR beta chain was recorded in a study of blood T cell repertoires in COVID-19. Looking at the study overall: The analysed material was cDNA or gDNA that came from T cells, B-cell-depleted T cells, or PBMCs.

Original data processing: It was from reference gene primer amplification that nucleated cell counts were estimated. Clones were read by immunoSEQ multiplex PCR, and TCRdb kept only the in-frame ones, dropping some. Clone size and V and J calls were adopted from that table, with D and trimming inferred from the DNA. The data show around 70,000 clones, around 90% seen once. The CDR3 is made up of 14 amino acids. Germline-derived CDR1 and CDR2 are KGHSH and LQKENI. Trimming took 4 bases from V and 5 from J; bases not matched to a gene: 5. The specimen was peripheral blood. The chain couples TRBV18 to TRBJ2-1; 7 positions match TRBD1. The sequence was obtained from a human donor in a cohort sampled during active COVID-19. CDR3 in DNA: TGTGCCAGCTCACGATCAGGGGGAGACAATGAGCAGTTCTTC. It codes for CASSRSGGDNEQFF.